The 10 T cell receptor beta chains below were found in one sample sequenced in a study of T cell responses to AZD1222 COVID-19 vaccine (dated by TCRdb to the early 2020s). Read against the paper, the sample's time point label means: baseline before first vaccination. Library prep was done by the immunoSEQ multiplex PCR assay. TCRdb's version of the immuneACCESS table is confined to in-frame rearrangements and falls short of the full clone set. An unresolved V gene accounts for under half of the shortfall where checked; the remainder is of unknown origin. The sample has 100,000 to 110,000 clones on record, roughly 89% of them singletons. The ten largest account for around a sixth of the sample. The sequencing used peripheral blood, collected on day 0 of AZD1222 vaccination. The receptor set was obtained from an adult in good health.

This chain uses TRBV21-1 with TRBJ2-1; TRBD2, the table's D call, lacks a check against the DNA. TRBV21-1 is a recognized pseudogene. CDR3 size: 15 residues. The CDR3 DNA reads as TGTGCCAGCAGCGAACTAGTCGCAAAGGGTCTTGAGCAGTTCTTC. Translated, it gives CASSELVAKGLEQFF.

This clone was observed once. The chain has TRBV5-1 and TRBJ1-2; D remains ambiguous. V was pared by 0 bases and J by 8 bases, with 11 bases between. The V gene's germline CDR1 is SGHRS and CDR2 YFSETQ. This CDR3 spans 13 amino acids. CDR3 loop: CASSLDGVGGYTF. Here the CDR3 DNA reads TGCGCCAGCAGCTTGGATGGTGTGGGGGGCTACACCTTC.

This chain joins TRBV5-1 and TRBJ2-7; the D is unclear. The V gene's germline CDR1 is SGHRS and CDR2 YFSETQ. Trimming removed 5 bases from V and 2 bases from J, with 11 bases in between. The CDR3 extends over 13 amino acids. This CDR3 is CASRGYQTYEQYF. The DNA of the CDR3 is TGCGCCAGCAGGGGCTACCAAACCTACGAGCAGTACTTC.

V usage is TRBV5-3 and J usage is TRBJ1-3; tentatively, D is TRBD1 (5 bases). TRBV5-3 is an ORF, and what it does is uncertain. V was shortened by 3 bases and J by 6 bases, with 16 bases between the two germline ends. CDR3 length: 15 amino acids. CDR3 nucleotide sequence: TGTGCCAGAAGCTCGCCGACAGTTTCAGAAAACACCATATATTTT. Translation: CARSSPTVSENTIYF.

This clone turned up a few times. V and J are TRBV7-2 and TRBJ1-5; D is uncertain. The V gene's germline CDR1 is SGHTA and CDR2 FQGNSA. The CDR3 loop spans 14 amino acids. The V gene lost 0 bases and the J gene lost 7 bases, with 10 bases spanning the gap. The CDR3 loop reads CASSLALGLQPQHF. The CDR3 DNA follows: TGTGCCAGCAGCTTAGCTTTAGGATTGCAGCCCCAGCATTTT.

This clone was observed a handful of times. V usage is TRBV6-1 and J usage is TRBJ1-4; TRBD1 matches 7 bases. Trimming took 3 bases from V and 5 from J; bases not matched to a gene: 6. Looked up from germline, CDR1 is MNHNS and CDR2 is SASEGT. The CDR3 spans 15 residues. The CDR3 DNA sequence: TGTGCCAGCAGTGATGGGACAGTCTACAATGAAAAACTGTTTTTT. Amino acids: CASSDGTVYNEKLFF.

The rearrangement joins TRBV6-5 to TRBJ1-1, with TRBD1 matching 8 bases. The V gene end was trimmed by 2 bases and the J gene end by 6 bases; junction bases not matched to a gene: 8. Germline CDR1 and CDR2: MNHEY and SVGAGI. The CDR3 has 15 amino acids. The DNA of the CDR3 is TGTGCCAGCAGTTACGACCGGACAGGGAGGGCTGAAGCTTTCTTT. It encodes CASSYDRTGRAEAFF.

The gene calls are TRBV7-2 and TRBJ2-2, with 7 bases identical to TRBD2. This CDR3 has 15 residues. The germline CDR1 and CDR2 sequences are SGHTA and FQGNSA. V dropped 5 bases and J dropped 1; count of bases not matched to a gene: 4. As DNA, the CDR3 is TGTGCCAGCAGCCGTGCTAGCGGGAACACCGGGGAGCTGTTTTTT. Amino acids: CASSRASGNTGELFF.

This CDR3 reads CASSVDPYTERYTF. CDR3 DNA sequence: TGTGCCAGCAGCGTAGACCCGTACACAGAGCGATACACCTTC. This sequence joins TRBV9 and TRBJ1-2; no firm D call. Germline V gene lookup returns CDR1 SGDLS and CDR2 YYNGEE. The CDR3 runs 14 residues. V was pared by 0 bases and J by 11 bases, with 17 bases between.

The V gene is TRBV12-3 or TRBV12-4, the J gene TRBJ1-1; no definite D call. The CDR3 is made up of 13 amino acids. V lost 6 bases to trimming and J lost 6 bases, with 14 bases between them. CDR3 region: CASRSPLQAEAFF. The CDR3 DNA reads TGTGCCAGCAGGTCCCCGCTCCAGGCTGAAGCTTTCTTT.